A single sample gave rise to the 19 T cell receptor beta chains below, sequenced in a study of response to subunit inactivated influenza vaccine. TCRdb called the RT-PCR reads again in MiXCR, with one record for every CDR3 protein. The data show about 830,000 distinct CDR3 sequences, about a fifth seen once. The material was PBMCs from blood, obtained 4 to 6 days after vaccination. The receptors derive from a man aged 45-60 years who received an inactivated influenza vaccine.

The chain employs TRBV18 and TRBJ2-3; D gene uncertain. The CDR3 is 15 amino acids. Germline V gene sequence: CDR1 KGHSH, CDR2 LQKENI. Trimming removed 2 bases from V and 1 base from J, with 10 bases in between. The CDR3 loop is CASSPYVSGTDTQYF. CDR3 sequence (DNA): TGTGCCAGCTCACCATACGTCTCTGGCACAGATACGCAGTATTTT.

The chain is built from TRBV7-9 and TRBJ2-5, with D unresolved. V lost 1 base, J lost 5 bases, and 11 bases lay in between. Germline values: CDR1 SEHNR, CDR2 FQNEAQ (reference sequence). The CDR3 runs 14 residues. The CDR3 reads CASSLVSVWETQYF. DNA of the CDR3: TGTGCCAGCAGCTTAGTATCCGTCTGGGAGACCCAGTACTTC.

V usage is TRBV9 and J usage is TRBJ1-1; D is undetermined. The CDR3 consists of 14 residues. Germline V lookup: CDR1 SGDLS, CDR2 YYNGEE. The V and J ends lost 1 base and 3 bases respectively, with 10 bases between them. The CDR3 here is CASSVRADDTEAFF. In nucleotides, the CDR3 is TGTGCCAGCAGCGTACGGGCAGATGACACTGAAGCTTTCTTT.

This clonotype was detected only a few times. The rearrangement joins TRBV4-3 to TRBJ2-3, with a tentative D call TRBD2 (6 bases). From germline, CDR1 is LGHNA and CDR2 YSLEER. This CDR3 is built from 16 residues. Trimming took 2 bases from V and 4 from J, leaving 16 bases between them. CDR3 sequence: CASSQRGSLAPDTQYF. The CDR3 DNA is TGCGCCAGCAGCCAACGGGGGTCGTTAGCCCCAGATACGCAGTATTTT.

V and J are TRBV5-6 and TRBJ1-1; the D gene is possibly TRBD1 (6 bases). Germline V lookup: CDR1 SGHDT, CDR2 YYEEEE. V lost 1 base and J 1 base, leaving 11 bases between the germline ends. The CDR3 has 15 amino acids. DNA of the CDR3: TGTGCCAGCAGCTTGTTTGGGGGCGGGAACACTGAAGCTTTCTTT. Translating it yields CASSLFGGGNTEAFF.

In DNA form, the CDR3 reads TGCGCCAGCAGCTTGGAAGGGCACAATGAGCAGTTCTTC. Amino acids: CASSLEGHNEQFF. V usage is TRBV5-1 and J usage is TRBJ2-1; no firm D call. Germline lookup yields CDR1 SGHRS and CDR2 YFSETQ. The CDR3 runs 13 residues. Trimming left V 0 bases short and J 5 bases short, with 6 bases between.

The V and J genes are TRBV21-1 and TRBJ2-4; whether TRBD2, the table's D call, matches the DNA was not checked. TRBV21-1 constitutes a pseudogene. The CDR3 has 16 residues. The CDR3 spells CASSNRLAFAKNIQYF. The CDR3 DNA sequence: TGTGCCAGCAGCAATAGACTAGCGTTTGCCAAAAACATTCAGTACTTC.

This clonotype has only a few counts. This sequence joins TRBV6-5 and TRBJ1-6; a possible D gene is TRBD1 (5 bases). From germline, CDR1 is MNHEY and CDR2 SVGAGI. V lost 2 bases, J lost 0 bases, and 11 bases lay in between. The CDR3 contains 17 residues. This chain's CDR3 is CASSYDSVSSYNSPLHF. Written as DNA, the CDR3 is TGTGCCAGCAGTTACGACAGCGTCAGCTCCTATAATTCACCCCTCCACTTT.

This clonotype was observed many times. The chain joins TRBV7-9 to TRBJ1-4, with 11 positions matching TRBD1. CDR1 and CDR2 (germline): SEHNR, FQNEAQ (reference sequence). This CDR3 is built from 17 residues. The J segment lost 3 bases and the V segment lost 5 bases, leaving 8 bases of the junction unmatched. CDR3 amino acids: CASSLWTGGRANEKLFF. The CDR3 DNA follows: TGTGCCAGCAGCCTCTGGACAGGGGGCAGGGCTAATGAAAAACTGTTTTTT.

This clonotype was seen many times. This chain connects TRBV12-3 or TRBV12-4 to TRBJ1-3; D is unresolved. Between the trimmed V and J ends, which lost 5 bases and 0 bases, there was a span of 5 bases. This CDR3 has 13 amino acids. The CDR3 is CASSLNSGNTIYF. The CDR3 coding sequence is TGTGCCAGCAGTCTTAACTCTGGAAACACCATATATTTT.

This clonotype was detected a few times. The chain has TRBV9 and TRBJ1-4, with a possible D match to TRBD1 (5 bases). The CDR3 length is 15 residues. V was trimmed by 0 bases and J by 2 bases, leaving 8 bases between them. Germline lookup yields CDR1 SGDLS and CDR2 YYNGEE. CDR3 bases: TGTGCCAGCAGCGTAGGGTCAGGGACTAATGAAAAACTGTTTTTT. Its protein is CASSVGSGTNEKLFF.

The CDR3 DNA reads TGTGCCAGCAGCACCGGACTAGCGGGAGGTAGAAATGAGCAGTTCTTC. Translated, it gives CASSTGLAGGRNEQFF. The chain recombines TRBV7-2 with TRBJ2-1, with 14 bases matching TRBD2. Losses at the gene ends were 5 bases for V and 7 bases for J; bases not matched to a gene: 7. The CDR3 sequence is 16 residues long. Per the germline V gene, CDR1 is SGHTA and CDR2 is FQGNSA.

The chain has TRBV29-1 and TRBJ2-5, with D perhaps TRBD1 (5 bases). This CDR3 is built from 13 residues. The ends were cut back, 6 bases at V and 5 bases at J, with 16 bases in the middle. Germline CDR1 reads SQVTM; CDR2 reads ANQGSEA. The CDR3 DNA is TGCAGCGTCTACAGGCCAGGGTTGGAGACCCAGTACTTC. It translates to CSVYRPGLETQYF.

This clonotype was found many times. This chain uses TRBV20-1 with TRBJ2-1, with 12 bases fitting TRBD2. CDR3 size: 14 residues. Germline-derived CDR1 and CDR2 are DFQATT and SNEGSKA (reference sequence). J gave up 7 bases and V 6 bases, and 7 bases lay outside the gene matches. CDR3 sequence: CSASRTSGVNEQFF. The CDR3 DNA reads as TGCAGTGCCTCCAGGACTAGCGGGGTGAATGAGCAGTTCTTC.

There are a few counts of this clonotype. CDR3: CASSSGQLGAGNTIYF. DNA of the CDR3: TGTGCCAGCAGTTCGGGACAGTTAGGGGCTGGAAACACCATATATTTT. The chain couples TRBV12-3 or TRBV12-4 to TRBJ1-3, with 7 positions matching TRBD1. The CDR3 is 16 residues long. With 4 bases clipped from V and 2 bases from J, the junction kept 8 bases outside the gene matches.

V usage is TRBV28 and J usage is TRBJ2-2, with D unclear. There are 13 residues in the CDR3. Germline CDR1 MDHEN, CDR2 SYDVKM. Trimming took off 10 bases at V and 0 bases at J, with 9 bases between the two ends. The CDR3 reads CATRRTNTGELFF. As DNA, the CDR3 is TGTGCCACCCGACGTACGAACACCGGGGAGCTGTTTTTT.

This clonotype has only a few counts. The CDR3 loop is CASSLRLNSPLHF. The DNA for the CDR3 is TGTGCCAGCAGCCTCCGGCTGAATTCACCCCTCCACTTT. J is TRBJ1-6 and V is TRBV6-2 or TRBV6-3; D call uncertain. The CDR3 contains 13 residues. Deletions cut 6 bases from V and 7 bases from J, with 10 bases between. Germline V lookup: CDR1 MNHEY, CDR2 SVGEGT.

This clonotype turned up a few times. The V gene is TRBV20-1, the J gene TRBJ2-3; the match to TRBD2 covers 7 bases. This CDR3 is built from 16 residues. V dropped 6 bases and J dropped 0; count of bases not matched to a gene: 12. Germline assignment: CDR1 DFQATT and CDR2 SNEGSKA (reference sequence). CDR3 bases: TGCAGTGCGCCACCGCCTAGCGGTAGTAGCACAGATACGCAGTATTTT. Encoded protein: CSAPPPSGSSTDTQYF.

This clonotype was detected a few times. V and J are TRBV24-1 and TRBJ2-3; TRBD1 aligns across 9 bases. This CDR3 region has 14 residues. Per germline, CDR1 KGHDR and CDR2 SFDVKD. Trimming took 9 bases from V and 2 from J; bases not matched to a gene: 5. CDR3 DNA: TGTGCCACCCGGGGACAGGGTGTCACAGATACGCAGTATTTT. It is translated as CATRGQGVTDTQYF.